Here is one TCR beta chain with its context. In this sample, this clonotype turned up a few times. The specificity of this receptor is unknown. Per-nucleotide qualities are absent, and no much larger clonotype sits a single base away. The sample's time point label is to be understood as: newly diagnosed GD, antithyroid drugs for less than 3 months. RNA was extracted from PBMCs in TRIzol for both TCR sequencing and RNA sequencing. The diagnosis of Graves' disease followed American Thyroid Association guidelines. The patients came from an endocrinology department in Xi'an, China. Each patient gave 7.5 to 10 milliliters of peripheral blood, collected in an EDTA anticoagulant tube. Ficoll Paque Plus density gradient separation was used to isolate PBMCs, and no additional T cell sorting was done. RNA quality was checked with an Agilent 2100 Bioanalyzer and agarose gel, and concentration with a NanoDrop 2000.

The library was built by means of multiplex PCR. Instrument on record: Illumina HiSeq 4000. To build TCR beta libraries, CDR3 regions were amplified by Arm-PCR using iRepertoire HTBI primers. PCR products were gel purified before sequencing. Processing in the source paper ran as follows. A total of around 66 TRBV and 14 TRBJ segments were identified across samples and were used for gene usage analysis of CDR3 amino acid clonotypes. Filtered high-quality paired reads were merged into contigs using COPE and FqMerger. BLAST was used to align contigs to IMGT TRBV, TRBD and TRBJ reference genes, with CDR3 defined following IMGT. Any clonotype with a frequency above 0.1% was counted as a highly expanded clone. Repertoire diversity was measured by Shannon entropy, and V-J evenness by the Gini coefficient. A clonotype was considered public if more than one individual shared it. Through fastp at Q25 and MiXCR, TCRdb rebuilt clones from the public reads, retaining in-frame beta chains. Rows matching on CDR3 protein sequence are summarized as one entry with the most common DNA and genes. The V and J calls come from TCRdb's annotation, not from the publication. For this sample there are approximately 460,000 distinct CDR3 sequences; around 15% appear just once. Roughly a tenth of the sample rests with the top ten.

The CDR3, from cysteine to phenylalanine, totals 15 residues. The sequence is cut down to CDR3 DNA, 45 bases in frame from base 1. CDR1 and CDR2 (LNHDA, SQIVND) derive from the germline V gene (reference sequence). Compared with germline, V lacks 5 bases and J lacks 8 bases; bases without a gene match: 10. The data were obtained in a study of regulatory T cells in long-lasting Graves disease (dated by TCRdb to the early 2020s). For the study in its entirety: In the newly diagnosed Graves' disease group, patients had been taking antithyroid drugs for less than 3 months. A total of around 35 samples underwent TCR sequencing: about 13 from persistent and some 20 from newly diagnosed Graves' disease patients. Peripheral blood TCR sequencing and RNA sequencing compared persistent Graves' disease patients with newly diagnosed Graves' disease patients. The study was registered as a clinical trial and conducted in China.

The paper's findings and limits, for the study overall: More public clonotypes were shared among persistent patients (roughly 2,700) than among newly diagnosed patients (approximately 930). As a limitation, the authors acknowledged that the small sample size may reduce accuracy. Because the primary lesion, thyroid tissue, could not be accessed, the study looked at peripheral blood alone. Persistent Graves' disease patients showed lower TCR Shannon entropy and fewer highly expanded clones than newly diagnosed patients, suggesting clonal expansion. Preferential use of TRBV28, TRBJ1-2 and TRBJ2-5 was observed in persistent disease, whereas TRBV20-1 and TRBJ2-1 were favored in newly diagnosed disease. Sequencing and analysis were limited to the TCR beta chain.

This same sample was also taken into another study, of T cells in Graves' hyperthyroidism and ophthalmopathy. Looking at the second paper: Stable Graves' hyperthyroidism was defined as the absence of progression to ophthalmopathy over 18 months of follow-up. The hyperthyroidism patients were between 18 and 65 years old and newly diagnosed, with a disease duration of less than 2 months. Exclusion was applied to patients with uncontrolled infections, other autoimmune diseases, pregnancy or lactation. Diagnoses were based on clinical symptoms, serum thyroxine and TRAb, thyroid ultrasound and orbital computed tomography. The TCR CDR3 was subjected to a first round of RT-PCR using the HTBI primer set and the Qiagen OneStep RT-PCR kit. Most expanded thyroid clonotypes (frequency above 0.001) were also detected in blood, a finding suggesting that blood repertoires may reflect thyroid immune responses. In cross-validation, a model built on a 13 V-J signature told ophthalmopathy apart from stable hyperthyroidism with approximately 91% sensitivity and about 81% specificity, and in testing the same model reached 80%/75%. In validation, the model predicted progression to ophthalmopathy a median of 6.5 months before onset, with roughly 71% sensitivity and 72.22% specificity. A discovery cohort of about 96 patients, about 44 with Graves' ophthalmopathy and approximately 57 with stable Graves' hyperthyroidism, was used to find distinguishing TCR V-J signatures. Whether ophthalmopathy could be predicted prospectively was tested in an independent validation cohort made up of under 20 hyperthyroidism patients plus 17 patients who later progressed to ophthalmopathy. The roughly 94 discovery patients were randomly divided into training and test sets at a 7:3 ratio. In six Graves' hyperthyroidism patients, the study also compared T-cell repertoires from thyroid tissue with T-cell repertoires from blood. Once sampling was done, hyperthyroidism patients were given methimazole at a starting dose of 30 mg daily, whereas ophthalmopathy patients were given high-dose intravenous methylprednisolone. The libraries were constructed in a second round of multiplex PCR and then size-selected and purified. Sequencing of the libraries was done on an Illumina HiSeq2000 using paired-end 100 bp reads. Raw data were processed with SOAPnuke, discarding reads with adapters, uncalled bases, mean Phred below 15, or no exact constant-primer or identifier match. COPE v1.2.5 was used to merge the high-quality paired reads, and each unique nucleotide sequence was defined as a clonotype. MiTCR v1.1 was used to align clonotypes to the IMGT TRBV, TRBD and TRBJ reference segments. The analysis was restricted to V-J combinations with a frequency above 0.0001, which together covered roughly 99% of the repertoires. The TCS score was defined as F50 (clonal expansion) divided by E x V (chaos), with BLOSUM62-based TCRdist calculated between CDR3 peptides within each V-J. Welch's t-statistics and random forest reduced around 520 V-J features to some 14, which were used in a naive Bayes classifier (R e1071). Sample size was not statistically predetermined, and investigators were not blinded to group allocation. According to the paper, TCR Vbeta CDR3 sequencing was carried out on roughly 130 peripheral blood samples, which came from fewer than 50 ophthalmopathy, around 74 hyperthyroidism and approximately 17 progressor patients.

This sequence originates from a woman aged 25 to 45 with Graves disease. Donor details come from another sample of the same person, matched by shared clones. This sequence uses TRBV19 and TRBJ2-1; TRBD2 fits 9 bases in the junction. Here the sequenced sample was peripheral blood mononuclear cells (PBMCs), taken at new diagnosis, from a patient treated with antithyroid drugs. DNA sequence: TGTGCCAGTAGTCCTGGGATAGCGGGAGTTGATGAGCAGTTCTTC. Its amino acids are CASSPGIAGVDEQFF.